The 10 T cell receptor beta chains given below trace back to one sample, sequenced in a study of PD-1 blockade in classical Hodgkin lymphoma. Indicated time point: newly diagnosed, previously untreated cHL patient sample. This table comes from immunoSEQ multiplex PCR, and its TCRdb copy is limited to in-frame clones, with some not included. The data show 70,000 or so clones, over 90% seen once. Material: peripheral blood mononuclear cells (PBMCs). The receptor set was obtained from a human donor with classical Hodgkin lymphoma.

This sequence joins TRBV10-3 and TRBJ2-7; D is uncertain. This CDR3 contains 12 residues. V was clipped by 6 bases and J by 5 bases, with 11 bases between them. CDR1 is ENHRY and CDR2 is SYGVKD in the germline V gene. The CDR3 DNA sequence: TGTGCCATCAGCCCTAGTGGGGACGAGCAGTACTTC. Amino acids: CAISPSGDEQYF.

The gene calls are TRBV19 and TRBJ2-7; the D gene is possibly TRBD2 (5 bases). Germline CDR1 and CDR2: LNHDA and SQIVND (reference sequence). This CDR3 is 15 amino acids long. Between the trimmed V and J ends, which lost 4 bases and 4 bases, there was a span of 17 bases. This chain's CDR3 is CASSTFRAGAYEQYF. The CDR3, as DNA: TGTGCCAGTAGTACCTTTAGGGCGGGCGCTTACGAGCAGTACTTC. The variable domain in full, completed from reference TRBV19 and TRBJ2-7, reads DGGITQSPKYLFRKEGQNVTLSCEQNLNHDAMYWYRQDPGQGLRLIYYSQIVNDFQKGDIAEGYSVSREKKESFPLTVTSAQKNPTAFYLCASSTFRAGAYEQYFGPGTRLTVT.

The chain has TRBV6-6 and TRBJ2-3, with D unresolved. V was cut by 7 bases and J by 0 bases, with 14 bases left in between. The germline V gene encodes CDR1 MNHNY and CDR2 SVGAGI (reference sequence). This CDR3 is 15 amino acids long. The CDR3 reads CASTGFPRSTDTQYF. Here the CDR3 DNA reads TGTGCCAGCACGGGCTTCCCACGAAGCACAGATACGCAGTATTTT.

The chain links TRBV5-4 to TRBJ2-1, with 13 bases matching TRBD2. Looked up from germline, CDR1 is SGHNT and CDR2 is YYREEE (reference sequence). CDR3 length: 17 amino acids. V dropped 4 bases and J dropped 7; count of bases not matched to a gene: 11. CDR3 nucleotides: TGTGCCAGCAGCCCGACTAGCGGGAGGACTCTGGGGAATGAGCAGTTCTTC. Amino acids: CASSPTSGRTLGNEQFF.

The chain has TRBV28 and TRBJ1-3; 8 bases are a match to TRBD1. The V gene end was trimmed by 8 bases and the J gene end by 0 bases; junction bases not matched to a gene: 6. This CDR3 is 15 amino acids long. The V gene's germline CDR1 is MDHEN and CDR2 SYDVKM. The CDR3 loop is CASYAGGNSGNTIYF. The CDR3 bases are TGTGCCAGCTACGCAGGGGGCAACTCTGGAAACACCATATATTTT. Full variable domain (rest looked up from reference TRBV28 and TRBJ1-3): DVKVTQSSRYLVKRTGEKVFLECVQDMDHENMFWYRQDPGLGLRLIYFSYDVKMKEKGDIPEGYSVSREKKERFSLILESASTNQTSMYLCASYAGGNSGNTIYFGEGSWLTVV.

This clone was counted once. This chain's CDR3 is CASSQDFQVGKYGYTF. CDR3 bases: TGTGCCAGCAGCCAAGATTTTCAGGTTGGGAAGTATGGCTACACCTTC. The rearrangement links TRBV14 to TRBJ1-2; the D is unclear. Trimming removed 0 bases from V and 5 bases from J, with 16 bases in between. Germline CDR1 is SGHDN and CDR2 is FVKESK. The length of the CDR3 is 16 residues.

The rearrangement uses TRBV28 and TRBJ2-7; 12 bases fit TRBD1. The CDR3 has 15 residues. Germline V CDR1 and CDR2: MDHEN, SYDVKM. V lost 6 bases, J lost 3 bases, and 6 bases stayed unmatched. The CDR3: CASRAGTGGFYEQYF. The CDR3 DNA sequence: TGTGCCAGCAGGGCCGGGACAGGGGGCTTCTACGAGCAGTACTTC.

The chain joins TRBV19 to TRBJ1-1, with a possible D match to TRBD1 (6 bases). Germline V gene data show CDR1 as LNHDA and CDR2 as SQIVND (reference sequence). Trimming left V 6 bases short and J 1 base short, with 12 bases between. This CDR3 spans 14 amino acids. The CDR3: CASRAIGGNTEAFF. The CDR3, as DNA: TGTGCCAGTAGGGCGATAGGGGGGAACACTGAAGCTTTCTTT. Full variable domain (missing parts from reference TRBV19 and TRBJ1-1): DGGITQSPKYLFRKEGQNVTLSCEQNLNHDAMYWYRQDPGQGLRLIYYSQIVNDFQKGDIAEGYSVSREKKESFPLTVTSAQKNPTAFYLCASRAIGGNTEAFFGQGTRLTVV.

The chain employs TRBV29-1 and TRBJ2-3; D is perhaps TRBD1 or TRBD2 (6 bases each). CDR3 size: 15 residues. V lost 7 bases and J 1 base, leaving 18 bases between the germline ends. Per the germline V gene, CDR1 is SQVTM and CDR2 is ANQGSEA. CDR3 in amino acids: CSGSWGARGTDTQYF. DNA for the CDR3: TGCAGCGGATCGTGGGGGGCGAGGGGCACAGATACGCAGTATTTT.

In this sample, this clone turned up a few times. The genes are TRBV6-1 and TRBJ2-7; 8 bases agree with TRBD1. The V gene end was trimmed by 2 bases and the J gene end by 7 bases; junction bases not matched to a gene: 10. CDR3 length equals 15 residues. Germline values: CDR1 MNHNS, CDR2 SASEGT. CDR3 nucleotide sequence: TGTGCCAGCAGTGAACGCCAGGGGGCTGCGAGAGAGCAGTACTTC. Protein: CASSERQGAAREQYF.